This section outlines one T cell receptor (beta chain) sequence together with its context. Its binding antigen is unknown. The sample holds no much larger clone one base away, and base qualities are not on file. This entry comes from a study of regulatory T cells in long-lasting Graves disease (dated by TCRdb to the early 2020s). As for the study more broadly: Newly diagnosed Graves' disease patients had taken antithyroid drugs for less than 3 months. Persistent Graves' disease patients were compared with newly diagnosed Graves' disease patients by peripheral blood TCR sequencing and RNA sequencing. The study was conducted in China and was registered as a clinical trial. TCR sequencing covered some 13 persistent and around 20 newly diagnosed Graves' disease patients, 33 samples in total. Overall study outcomes, separate from this receptor: TRBV28, TRBJ1-2 and TRBJ2-5 were preferentially used in persistent disease, while TRBV20-1 and TRBJ2-1 were favored in newly diagnosed disease. Sequencing and analysis were restricted to the TCR beta chain. Compared with newly diagnosed patients, patients with persistent Graves' disease had lower TCR Shannon entropy and fewer highly expanded clones, which suggests clonal expansion. Persistent patients shared more public clonotypes among themselves (2,741) than newly diagnosed patients did (about 970). As a limitation, the authors acknowledged that the small sample size may reduce accuracy. Peripheral blood alone was examined, since thyroid tissue, which constituted the primary lesion, could not be accessed.

Library preparation was by multiplex PCR. The reads were generated on an Illumina HiSeq 4000. CDR3 regions were amplified by Arm-PCR with iRepertoire HTBI primers to construct TCR beta libraries. Before sequencing, the PCR products underwent gel purification. On the authors' methods: Gene usage analysis of CDR3 amino acid clonotypes relied on the 55 to 80 TRBV and around 13 TRBJ segments identified across samples. COPE and FqMerger were used to merge the filtered high-quality paired reads into contigs. BLAST was used to align contigs to IMGT TRBV, TRBD and TRBJ reference genes, with CDR3 defined following IMGT. Highly expanded clones were defined as clonotypes with a frequency above 0.1%. Shannon entropy served as the measure of repertoire diversity, while the Gini coefficient captured V-J evenness. A clonotype was considered public if more than one individual shared it. TCRdb reanalyzed the raw reads on its own, using fastp at Q25 for trimming and MiXCR for clone calling, and kept in-frame beta chains. Each CDR3 protein appears once, grouped with its most common genes and DNA. These V and J calls derive from TCRdb rather than the authors' analysis. A total of roughly 500,000 distinct CDR3 sequences appear in this sample, about 13% of them only once. The ten largest clones add up to 8.5% to 10% of the sample.

The germline V gene sets CDR1 to SQVTM and CDR2 to ANQGSEA. From its cysteine to its phenylalanine, the CDR3 spans 15 amino acids. Left in the record is the CDR3 DNA by itself, 45 bases read in frame from the first base. V is trimmed back by 5 bases and J by 5 bases, and the junction contains 13 bases that no gene match accounts for. The time point label of this sample denotes: newly diagnosed GD, antithyroid drugs for less than 3 months. For both TCR sequencing and RNA sequencing, RNA was extracted from PBMCs using TRIzol. The diagnosis of Graves' disease followed American Thyroid Association guidelines. Patients for the study were recruited at an endocrinology department in Xi'an, China. From each patient, about 9.7 milliliters of peripheral blood was collected into an EDTA anticoagulant tube. Ficoll Paque Plus density gradient separation was used to isolate PBMCs, and no additional T cell sorting was done. RNA quality was checked with an Agilent 2100 Bioanalyzer and agarose gel, and concentration with a NanoDrop 2000.

These data were likewise used in another study, on T cells in Graves' hyperthyroidism and ophthalmopathy. The other study reports the following: Stable Graves' hyperthyroidism was defined as the absence of progression to ophthalmopathy over 18 months of follow-up. Hyperthyroidism patients were newly diagnosed, had a disease duration of under 2 months, and were aged 18 to 65 years. Patients with uncontrolled infections, other autoimmune diseases, pregnancy or lactation were excluded. Diagnoses were established on the basis of clinical symptoms, serum thyroxine and TRAb, thyroid ultrasound, and orbital computed tomography. The first round of RT-PCR for the TCR CDR3 was performed with the HTBI primer set and the Qiagen OneStep RT-PCR kit. Most expanded thyroid clonotypes (frequency above 0.001) were also detected in blood, a finding suggesting that blood repertoires may reflect thyroid immune responses. A model built on a 13 V-J signature distinguished ophthalmopathy from stable hyperthyroidism, reaching 85% to 90% sensitivity and about 81% specificity in cross-validation and 80%/75% in testing. In validation, progression to ophthalmopathy was predicted by the model with about 70% sensitivity and 72% to 85% specificity, a median of 6.5 months before onset. To identify distinguishing TCR V-J signatures, a discovery cohort of about 100 patients was used, comprising 40 to 45 with Graves' ophthalmopathy and some 57 with stable Graves' hyperthyroidism. An independent validation cohort of 18 to 20 hyperthyroidism patients and 17 patients who later progressed to ophthalmopathy tested prospective prediction of ophthalmopathy. For training and testing, the approximately 92 patients in the discovery cohort were randomly divided in a 7:3 ratio. In addition, the study compared T-cell repertoires in thyroid tissue and in blood from over 5 Graves' hyperthyroidism patients. Following sampling, methimazole starting at 30 mg daily was given to hyperthyroidism patients, and high-dose intravenous methylprednisolone was given to ophthalmopathy patients. Libraries were constructed in a second round of multiplex PCR, after which size selection and purification were carried out. The libraries were sequenced on an Illumina HiSeq2000 using paired-end 100 bp reads. Raw data were processed with SOAPnuke, discarding reads with adapters, uncalled bases, mean Phred below 15, or no exact constant-primer or identifier match. COPE v1.2.5 was used to merge high-quality paired reads, and clonotypes were defined as unique nucleotide sequences. MiTCR v1.1 was used to align the clonotypes against IMGT TRBV, TRBD and TRBJ reference segments. Only V-J combinations with frequency above 0.0001, covering 99.2% of repertoires, were analysed. The TCS score was defined as the ratio of F50 (clonal expansion) to E x V (chaos), calculated using BLOSUM62-based TCRdist between CDR3 peptides within each V-J. Welch's t-statistics and random forest reduced around 520 V-J features to about 13, which were used in a naive Bayes classifier (R e1071). No statistical method was used to set the sample size in advance, and investigators knew the group allocation. According to the paper, TCR Vbeta CDR3 sequencing was carried out on approximately 140 peripheral blood samples, which came from under 50 ophthalmopathy, under 80 hyperthyroidism and approximately 17 progressor patients.

The sample in question was peripheral blood mononuclear cells (PBMCs), obtained at new diagnosis, from a patient treated with antithyroid drugs. This chain joins TRBV29-1 to TRBJ2-7; TRBD1 lines up with 9 middle nucleotides. This TCR derives from a young man with Graves disease. Donor details come from another sample of the same person, matched by shared clones. The DNA reads TGCAGCGTTCTTAATGCCGGGACAGGGCTCAACGAGCAGTACTTC. Its protein product is CSVLNAGTGLNEQYF.